This T cell receptor beta chain stems from a study of cytomegalovirus exposure and HLA in healthy donors. General observations from the study: Most TCR sequences were uncommon, yet certain public TCRs appeared in many donors.

Note on this clone: Antigen unknown.

The method was immunoSEQ multiplex PCR; TCRdb's version includes in-frame clones alone and lacks a portion of them. The sample records more than 250,000 clones, roughly 87% being singletons. The germline V gene encodes CDR1 SGHRS and CDR2 YFSETQ. The germline V and J ends were trimmed by 0 bases and 1 base, with 6 bases remaining between them. The CDR3 has 14 residues. The sequenced material came from PBMCs. This clonotype originated in a woman in her twenties or thirties in good health and CMV-seropositive. The chain recombines TRBV5-1 with TRBJ2-3; D gene uncertain. The CDR3 spells CASSLEHGTDTQYF. CDR3 coding DNA: TGCGCCAGCAGCTTGGAGCATGGCACAGATACGCAGTATTTT. Based on the CDR3 plus reference TRBV5-1 and TRBJ2-3, the full variable domain is KAGVTQTPRYLIKTRGQQVTLSCSPISGHRSVSWYQQTPGQGLQFLFEYFSETQRNKGNFPGRFSGRQFSNSRSEMNVSTLELGDSALYLCASSLEHGTDTQYFGPGTRLTVL.